This T cell receptor beta chain was recorded in a study of graft-versus-host responses after intestinal transplantation. This table comes from immunoSEQ multiplex PCR, and its TCRdb copy is limited to in-frame clones, with some not included. The sample lists about 70,000 clones, about 90% seen once, with 1.3% in the top ten. The germline gives CDR1 SGHRS, CDR2 YFSETQ. The trim removed 4 bases at V and 3 bases at J, leaving 4 bases unmatched. The CDR3 has 14 amino acids. In this sample, this clone turned up a few times. Its target is unknown. The sequence was collected from a human donor who received an intestinal transplant. The chain employs TRBV5-1 and TRBJ2-7; 10 bases are a match to TRBD1. The sample consisted of unstimulated CD8+ T cells sorted from spleen or lymph node cells, taken before intestinal transplant. The CDR3 sequence is CASSIGTGDYEQYF. In DNA, the CDR3 is TGCGCCAGCAGCATCGGGACAGGGGACTACGAGCAGTACTTC. Drawing the rest from reference TRBV5-1 and TRBJ2-7, the complete variable domain is KAGVTQTPRYLIKTRGQQVTLSCSPISGHRSVSWYQQTPGQGLQFLFEYFSETQRNKGNFPGRFSGRQFSNSRSEMNVSTLELGDSALYLCASSIGTGDYEQYFGPGTRLTVT.